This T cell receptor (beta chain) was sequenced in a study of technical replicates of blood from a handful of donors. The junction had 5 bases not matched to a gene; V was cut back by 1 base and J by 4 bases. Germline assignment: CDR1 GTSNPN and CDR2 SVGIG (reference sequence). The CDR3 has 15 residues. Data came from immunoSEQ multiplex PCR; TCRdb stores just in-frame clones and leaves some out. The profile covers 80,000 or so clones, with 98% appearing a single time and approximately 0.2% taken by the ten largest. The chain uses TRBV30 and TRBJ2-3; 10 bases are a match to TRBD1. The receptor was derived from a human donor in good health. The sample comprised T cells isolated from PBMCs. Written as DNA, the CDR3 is TGTGCCTGGAGTGCCGGGACAGGGGTAGCAGATACGCAGTATTTT. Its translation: CAWSAGTGVADTQYF.